These T cell receptor beta chains were read from a single sample in a study of blood T cell repertoires in COVID-19. The protocol was immunoSEQ multiplex PCR, while the TCRdb copy is restricted to in-frame clones and leaves out a portion. Among about 210,000 clones listed, 75% to 90% were seen once. Specimen: peripheral blood. Source of these receptors: a woman in her 40s with acute or convalescent COVID-19. Each CDR3 is given with its conserved first and last residue. The D gene is left open where the match is weak. Not all rows give a size; the values are once, few, many and, for expanded clones, a class.

>TRBD1|TRBJ1-2|TRBV5-1|-
TGCGCCAGCAGCCCGTTACAGGGGGCGCGGGACTATGGCTACACCTTC
CASSPLQGARDYGYTF
>TRBD1|TRBJ1-3|TRBV3-1/TRBV3-2|-
TGTGCCAGCAGCCAAGTGGGGAGACAGGGGACTGGAAACACCATATATTTT
CASSQVGRQGTGNTIYF
>TRBD1|TRBJ1-5|TRBV6-5|once
TGTGCCAGCAGTCGGGACAGGGTTTCCCTCCAGCCCCAGCATTTT
CASSRDRVSLQPQHF
>-|TRBJ1-1|TRBV5-6|-
TGTGCCAGCAGCTTGATTGTGACAGGAGGGAACACTGAAGCTTTCTTT
CASSLIVTGGNTEAFF
>-|TRBJ1-3|TRBV2|-
TGTGCCAGCGGGACAACTGGAAACACCATATATTTT
CASGTTGNTIYF
>-|TRBJ2-1|TRBV19|-
TGTGCCAGTAGTATGGCCGGGGGGCCCTACAATGAGCAGTTCTTC
CASSMAGGPYNEQFF
>-|TRBJ1-6|TRBV27|-
TGTGCCACCAAACCTCGGAGGCAGAATTCACCCCTCCACTTT
CATKPRRQNSPLHF
>TRBD1|TRBJ2-2|TRBV7-8|-
TGTGCCAGCAGCTCAACTTCAGGGGGAGCGAACACCGGGGAGCTGTTTTTT
CASSSTSGGANTGELFF
>-|TRBJ2-4|TRBV2|-
TGTGCCAGTGGTGGAGGCGAACTAGCCAAAAACATTCAGTACTTC
CASGGGELAKNIQYF
>TRBD1|TRBJ1-2|TRBV24-1|-
TGTGCCACCAGTACAGGGGGCGTGGGCTATGGCTACACCTTC
CATSTGGVGYGYTF
>-|TRBJ1-2|TRBV25-1|-
TGTGCCAGCAGCCCGGGGGGGGCGAGCTACACCTTC
CASSPGGASYTF
>-|TRBJ1-4|TRBV7-9|-
TGTGCCAGCAGCTTAGGATCCGGTGGAGTGTGGCAAAATGAAAAACTGTTTTTT
CASSLGSGGVWQNEKLFF
>TRBD2|TRBJ2-3|TRBV4-1|-
TGCGCCAGCAGCCCTCGGACTAGCGGGACTAGCACAGATACGCAGTATTTT
CASSPRTSGTSTDTQYF
>TRBD1|TRBJ1-1|TRBV30|few
TGTGCCTGGAATAATGGACAGGGGCCAACTGAAGCTTTCTTT
CAWNNGQGPTEAFF
>-|TRBJ1-1|TRBV5-1|-
TGCGCCAGCAGCTTGGGCAGGGTCACTGAAGCTTTCTTT
CASSLGRVTEAFF
>TRBD1|TRBJ1-1|TRBV30|few
TGTGCCTGGGGCCGGGAGACAGGGTACACTGAAGCTTTCTTT
CAWGRETGYTEAFF
>TRBD1|TRBJ2-1|TRBV24-1|few
TGTGCCACCAGTCCCGGGACAGTGACTGAGCAGTTCTTC
CATSPGTVTEQFF
>TRBD2|TRBJ2-2|TRBV7-6|-
TGTGCCAGCAGCCTAGGATCTAGCGGGGGGACCGGGGAGCTGTTTTTT
CASSLGSSGGTGELFF
>-|TRBJ1-2|TRBV30|-
TGTGCCTGGAGTGTATGGGCAGACTATGGCTACACCTTC
CAWSVWADYGYTF
>-|TRBJ2-2|TRBV6-5|-
TGTGCCAGCAGTTCCGAGGATCCCACCGGGGAGCTGTTTTTT
CASSSEDPTGELFF
>TRBD1|TRBJ2-3|TRBV9|-
TGTGCCAGCAGCACCCGGACAGGGTTCACAGATACGCAGTATTTT
CASSTRTGFTDTQYF
>-|TRBJ2-5|TRBV9|-
TGTGCCAGCAGCCTACAGGGGGGGACCCAAGAGACCCAGTACTTC
CASSLQGGTQETQYF
>TRBD1|TRBJ1-2|TRBV15|once
TGTGCCACCAGCAGGACAGGGGGCTACTATGGCTACACCTTC
CATSRTGGYYGYTF
>-|TRBJ1-2|TRBV27|-
TGTGCCAGCAGTTTATCAGGCAGGGTTAACTATGGCTACACCTTC
CASSLSGRVNYGYTF
>-|TRBJ1-4|TRBV21-1|-
TGTGCCAGCAGCAAAGTGTGGGACAGGGGATCAAAACTGTTTTTT
CASSKVWDRGSKLFF
>TRBD1|TRBJ2-3|TRBV6-5|-
TGTGCCAGTTCTCGACAGGGAACAGATACGCAGTATTTT
CASSRQGTDTQYF
>TRBD1|TRBJ2-2|TRBV25-1|-
TGTGCCAGCAGTACCCGGGACAGGGGGCGACCCGGGGAGCTGTTTTTT
CASSTRDRGRPGELFF
>TRBD1|TRBJ1-5|TRBV5-6|-
TGTGCCAGCAGCTTGGGAGGGCGGCAGGGGGCGCGGAGCAATCAGCCCCAGCATTTT
CASSLGGRQGARSNQPQHF
>-|TRBJ1-1|TRBV30|-
TGTGCCTGGAGCCACAGCCTGAACACTGAAGCTTTCTTT
CAWSHSLNTEAFF
>TRBD1|TRBJ1-1|TRBV6-5|-
TGTGCCAGCAGAAGAGGACAGGGGGCGAACACTGAAGCTTTCTTT
CASRRGQGANTEAFF
>TRBD1|TRBJ1-2|TRBV28|-
TGTGCCAGCAGTCCTGGGACAGCTGCCTATGGCTACACCTTC
CASSPGTAAYGYTF
>TRBD1|TRBJ1-5|TRBV19|-
TGTGCCAGTAGTATAAGGGACAGGGGGCGTCAGCCCCAGCATTTT
CASSIRDRGRQPQHF
>-|TRBJ1-2|TRBV6-5|-
TGTGCCAGCAGTTACTCGATGGGGACTTACAACTATGGCTACACCTTC
CASSYSMGTYNYGYTF
>-|TRBJ2-2|TRBV27|-
TGTGCCAGCAGTCCACGACAGGCTAACACCGGGGAGCTGTTTTTT
CASSPRQANTGELFF
>TRBD2|TRBJ2-1|TRBV5-5|-
TGTGCCAGCAGCCCTGGTGGCGGGGGGACCTACAATGAGCAGTTCTTC
CASSPGGGGTYNEQFF
>TRBD1|TRBJ1-1|TRBV4-1|-
TGCGCCAGCAGCCAAGCACAGGGGGGAACTGAAGCTTTCTTT
CASSQAQGGTEAFF
>TRBD2|TRBJ2-5|TRBV7-8|-
TGTGCCAGCAGGGCTGAGCGGGGGACTCAAGAGACCCAGTACTTC
CASRAERGTQETQYF
>TRBD1|TRBJ1-1|TRBV2|-
TGTGCCAGCAGTCAATCCGGGACAGGGCGCACTGAAGCTTTCTTT
CASSQSGTGRTEAFF
>-|TRBJ1-6|TRBV30|-
TGTGCCGGAACAGGGATTGTAGATAATTCACCCCTCCACTTT
CAGTGIVDNSPLHF
>TRBD1|TRBJ2-2|TRBV11-3|-
TGTGCCAGCAGCGTTGACAGGGGTCACGGGGAGCTGTTTTTT
CASSVDRGHGELFF
>-|TRBJ1-1|TRBV3-1/TRBV3-2|-
TGTGCCAGCAGCCGAAGGCAGGGTATAACTTCTGAAGCTTTCTTT
CASSRRQGITSEAFF
>-|TRBJ2-6|TRBV6-1|-
TGTGCCAGCAGTGACAGGGGTTTTGGGGCCAACGTCCTGACTTTC
CASSDRGFGANVLTF
>-|TRBJ1-6|TRBV19|-
TGTGCCAGTAGTATCGGTCAGCGACGGGGCTATAATTCACCCCTCCACTTT
CASSIGQRRGYNSPLHF
>TRBD1|TRBJ1-5|TRBV27|-
TGTGCCAGCAGCCCAGGGGGTCAGCCCCAGCATTTT
CASSPGGQPQHF
>-|TRBJ1-2|TRBV15|few
TGTGCCACCAGCCGGACTAGCTCTAACTATGGCTACACCTTC
CATSRTSSNYGYTF
>TRBD1|TRBJ1-4|TRBV2|-
TGTGCCAGCGCCCAACAGGGGGGCGAGAATGAAAAACTGTTTTTT
CASAQQGGENEKLFF
>-|TRBJ1-2|TRBV3-1/TRBV3-2|-
TGTGCCAGCAGCCTGGCTGGACAAGTCTATGGCTACACCTTC
CASSLAGQVYGYTF
>-|TRBJ1-4|TRBV5-1|-
TGCGCCAGCAGCTCCTCCCTAGACAGCAATGAAAAACTGTTTTTT
CASSSSLDSNEKLFF
>-|TRBJ2-1|TRBV18|-
TGTGCCAGCTCGCCTTGGGGGGTAAACAGCGAGCAGTTCTTC
CASSPWGVNSEQFF
>TRBD1|TRBJ1-2|TRBV27|few
TGTGCCAGCAGTTTAGACAGGGACGGGTTCCATGGCTACACCTTC
CASSLDRDGFHGYTF
>-|TRBJ1-2|TRBV30|-
TGTGCCTGGAGCAGGACAGCTACCCGTGGCTACACCTTC
CAWSRTATRGYTF
>TRBD1|TRBJ2-6|TRBV9|once
TGTGCCAGCAGCGTAGGGGGACAGGGAGATTATCAGCTGACTTTC
CASSVGGQGDYQLTF
>-|TRBJ1-3|TRBV5-1|-
TGCGCCAGCAGCTTGCACATCAATTGGCGGGGGACTGGAAACACCATATATTTT
CASSLHINWRGTGNTIYF
>TRBD1|TRBJ1-2|TRBV19|once
TGTGCCAGTAGTCACCGGGACAGGGGGCCGACAACCAAATATGGCTACACCTTC
CASSHRDRGPTTKYGYTF
>-|TRBJ2-5|TRBV3-1/TRBV3-2|few
TGTGCCAGCAGCGATACCGGGACAAAGTTCGTAAAGACCCAGTACTTC
CASSDTGTKFVKTQYF
>-|TRBJ1-2|TRBV4-1|-
TGCGCCAGCAGCCATGGGGGCCCAGGGAGTGACTATGGCTACACCTTC
CASSHGGPGSDYGYTF
>-|TRBJ2-3|TRBV3-1/TRBV3-2|-
TGTGCCAGCAGCCCCATGGGGACATCAGATACGCAGTATTTT
CASSPMGTSDTQYF
>-|TRBJ1-1|TRBV10-3|-
TGTGCCATCAGTGAGTCGGGGGGCACTGAAGCTTTCTTT
CAISESGGTEAFF
>-|TRBJ1-2|TRBV29-1|-
TGCAGCGTTCCCTACAGTGGAGGGAACTATGGCTACACCTTC
CSVPYSGGNYGYTF
>TRBD1|TRBJ1-4|TRBV19|-
TGTGCCAGTAGAGCCCGACAGGGCCTTAATGAAAAACTGTTTTTT
CASRARQGLNEKLFF